This T cell receptor (beta chain) originates from a study of Ad26.COV2.S vaccination and SARS-CoV-2 variants. In the study overall: COV1001, an Ad26.COV2.S trial, supplied this vaccine-arm donor.

The V segment lost 2 bases and the J segment 6 bases; nucleotides outside the gene matches: 20. This CDR3 has 19 amino acids. In germline, CDR1 is KGHSH, CDR2 LQKENI. Treatment given: around 19 received Ad26.COV2.S at low or high dose, single or two shots; about 5 received placebo; per-sample allocation not given. Each sample was drawn 63 days after the first injection (of vaccine or placebo). Clones were read by immunoSEQ multiplex PCR, and TCRdb kept only the in-frame ones, dropping some. This sample carries hundreds of thousands of clones, 87% of them seen once, and the ten largest clones take roughly 3.6%.

The starting material was peripheral blood, obtained in a trial of Ad26.COV2.S vaccine versus placebo. The genes are TRBV18 and TRBJ1-2; 8 nucleotides agree with TRBD1. This TCR came from a person aged 18 to 65 who received the Ad26.COV2.S COVID-19 vaccine or a placebo. Written as DNA, the CDR3 is TGTGCCAGCTCACCAGTTGGGGGGGGGACAGGACGTCGTAGTGATGGCTACACCTTC. Translating gives CASSPVGGGTGRRSDGYTF.